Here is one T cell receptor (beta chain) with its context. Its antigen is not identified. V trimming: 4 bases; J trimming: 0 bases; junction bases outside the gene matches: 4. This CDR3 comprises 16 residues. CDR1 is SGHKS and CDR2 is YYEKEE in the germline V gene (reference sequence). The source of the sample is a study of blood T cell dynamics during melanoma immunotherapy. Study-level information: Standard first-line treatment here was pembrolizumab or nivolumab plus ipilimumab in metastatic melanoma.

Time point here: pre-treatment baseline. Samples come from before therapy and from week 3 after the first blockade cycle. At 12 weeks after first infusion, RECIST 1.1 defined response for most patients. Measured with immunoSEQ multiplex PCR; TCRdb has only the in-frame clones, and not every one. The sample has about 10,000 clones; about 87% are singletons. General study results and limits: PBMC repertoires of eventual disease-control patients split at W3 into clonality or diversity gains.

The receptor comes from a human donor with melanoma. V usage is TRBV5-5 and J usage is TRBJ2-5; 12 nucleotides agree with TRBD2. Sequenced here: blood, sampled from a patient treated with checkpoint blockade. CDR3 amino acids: CASSPLAGGNQETQYF. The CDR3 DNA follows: TGTGCCAGCAGCCCACTAGCGGGGGGCAACCAAGAGACCCAGTACTTC.